This T cell receptor (beta chain) is from a study of monozygotic twins with inflammatory bowel disease. Study-level points and caveats: IBD-affected twins scored below their healthy co-twins in TCRbeta diversity (inverse Simpson). Support for any single strong IBD-associated signal or clonotype was not found.

It was from whole blood, with no T cell sorting, that total RNA was isolated. TCRalpha and TCRbeta cDNA was put through two nested PCRs of 16 and 9 cycles. From the 5' RACE reads, TCRdb lists one entry per CDR3 protein and no DNA. This table lists 300,000 to 400,000 distinct CDR3 sequences. CDR1 and CDR2 from the germline V gene are SQVTM and ANQGSEA. This CDR3 is built from 12 residues. On this clonotype: Its antigen remains unknown.

The sequencing input was blood. The chain employs TRBV29-1 and TRBJ2-5. The origin of this receptor is a human donor with ulcerative colitis or Crohn's disease, or a healthy co-twin of an affected twin (not recorded which). CDR3 region: CSVEGSEETQYF.